Listed here is a single T cell receptor beta chain. The antigen remains undetermined. Data came from immunoSEQ multiplex PCR; TCRdb stores just in-frame clones and leaves some out. The table includes roughly 75,000 clones, approximately 93% detected once. These data are taken from a study of OX40 agonist ivuxolimab in advanced cancers. Study observations and caveats: CD8+ T cells showed, on average, more clonal expansion than CD4+ cells.

Systemic immunosuppression or autoimmune disease history was grounds to exclude patients. V lost 2 bases, J lost 0 bases, and 12 bases lay in between. CDR1 is SGHRS and CDR2 is YFSETQ in the germline V gene. CDR3 length: 15 residues. The chain is built from TRBV5-1 and TRBJ2-7; D not certain. This clonotype was obtained from an adult with an advanced solid tumor such as melanoma, head and neck, liver or kidney cancer. The sample was CD4+ or CD8+ T cells sorted from blood, taken in a trial of the OX40 agonist ivuxolimab. The CDR3 DNA reads as TGCGCCAGCAGCTTCGGAGTCAAGACCTCCTACGAGCAGTACTTC. Translating gives CASSFGVKTSYEQYF.